This TCR beta chain was sequenced for a study of blood T cell repertoires in COVID-19. Authors' processing steps: Using reference gene primer amplification, nucleated cell counts were estimated. Profiled with immunoSEQ multiplex PCR; TCRdb holds only in-frame clones, not every one. The DNA was the basis for D and trimming; V, J and clone size are from that table. The top ten clones hold 0.77% of a sample with some 200,000 clones, around 91% of them seen once. The study assigned cohorts using participant-reported clinical history. Cohort 3 donors were reported recovered after two negative PCRs, clearance, or symptom resolution. The receptor's source is a woman aged 18 to 35 who had recovered from COVID-19. The material sequenced was PBMCs or T cells enriched from blood (not recorded which).

Here the CDR3 DNA reads TGTGCCAGCATGGGGGGAGAAGTCCCCGAGCAGTACTTC. Protein product: CASMGGEVPEQYF. The rearrangement links TRBV2 to TRBJ2-7, with a tentative D call TRBD2 (6 bases). The CDR3 loop spans 13 amino acids. The V end lost 7 bases, the J end lost 6 bases, and 16 bases lay between the germline ends. The germline V gene has CDR1 SNHLY and CDR2 FYNNEI.